This T cell receptor beta chain was identified during a study of cytomegalovirus exposure and HLA in healthy donors. Whole-study context: Around 200 million T cells yielded 90 million to 130 million unique TCR beta sequences, as an earlier analysis found. Study observations and caveats: Available immune exposure information was restricted to CMV serostatus only.

The PCR was carried out with 60 Vbeta primers and 13 Jbeta primers. Measured with immunoSEQ multiplex PCR; TCRdb has only the in-frame clones, and not every one. In the table there are 140,000 to 150,000 clones, more than 60% of which are singletons. The CDR3 has 17 amino acids. Germline V gene lookup returns CDR1 SNHLY and CDR2 FYNNEI. V was pared by 4 bases and J by 6 bases, with 21 bases between. As regards this clone: The antigen is not known.

The sequence derives from a male donor in good health and CMV-seronegative. The J gene is TRBJ2-2, the V gene TRBV2; weak D call: TRBD2 (7 bases). The sample was PBMCs. The CDR3 sequence is CASSGGGAGLRAGELFF. The DNA of the CDR3 is TGTGCCAGCAGTGGGGGGGGCGCGGGGCTCAGGGCCGGGGAGCTGTTTTTT.